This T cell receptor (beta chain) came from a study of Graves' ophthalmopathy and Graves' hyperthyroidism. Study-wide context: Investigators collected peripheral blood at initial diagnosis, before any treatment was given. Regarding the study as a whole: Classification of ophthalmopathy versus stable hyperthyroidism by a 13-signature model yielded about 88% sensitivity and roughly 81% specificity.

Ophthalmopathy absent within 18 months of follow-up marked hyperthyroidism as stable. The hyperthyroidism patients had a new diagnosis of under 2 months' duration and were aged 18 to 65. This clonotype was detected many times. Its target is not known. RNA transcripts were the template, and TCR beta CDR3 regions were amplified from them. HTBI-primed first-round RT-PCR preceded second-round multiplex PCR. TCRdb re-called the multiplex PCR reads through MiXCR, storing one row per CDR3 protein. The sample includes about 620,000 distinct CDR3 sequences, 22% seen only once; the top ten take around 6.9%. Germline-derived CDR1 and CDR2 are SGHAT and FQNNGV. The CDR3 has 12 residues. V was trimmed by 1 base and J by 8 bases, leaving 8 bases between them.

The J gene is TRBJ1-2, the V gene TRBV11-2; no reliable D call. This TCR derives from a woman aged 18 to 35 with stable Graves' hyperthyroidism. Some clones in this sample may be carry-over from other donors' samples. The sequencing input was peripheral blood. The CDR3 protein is CASSLVNSGYTF. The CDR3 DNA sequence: TGTGCCAGCAGCTTAGTTAACAGCGGCTACACCTTC. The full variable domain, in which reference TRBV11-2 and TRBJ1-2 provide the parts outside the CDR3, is EAGVAQSPRYKIIEKRQSVAFWCNPISGHATLYWYQQILGQGPKLLIQFQNNGVVDDSQLPKDRFSAERLKGVDSTLKIQPAKLEDSAVYLCASSLVNSGYTFGSGTRLTVV.